This T cell receptor (beta chain) was retrieved from a study of T cell clonotyping in hematopoietic cell transplantation (dated by TCRdb to the early 2020s). Regarding the complete study: Recipient samples taken before transplant were obtained following cytoreduction. The study collected 130 or so blood samples from 35 consecutive transplant recipients and their related donors. Recruitment of patients ran from late 2015 to early 2017, and follow-up continued until late 2020 or until death.

From a lookup of the germline V gene, CDR1 and CDR2 are SGDLS and YYNGEE. CDR3 length: 15 amino acids, cysteine to phenylalanine. Only the CDR3 portion is preserved as DNA: 45 bases, with reading frame beginning at the first base. Trimming takes 0 bases from V and 5 bases from J, and the germline ends sit 15 bases apart. The time point label for this specimen denotes: recipient sample about 28 days before transplant, after cytoreduction. Recipient blood was collected about 28 days before transplant and at days 30, 100 and 180 after transplant. Nuclei Lysis Solution was used to extract genomic DNA from fresh or cryopreserved unfractionated peripheral blood mononuclear cells. What the research found in general, with its limitations: The sample size was limited and the cells went unsorted, which meant the CD4 and CD8 repertoire contributions could not be told apart. After transplant, TCR diversity in recipients dropped, and pathologically expanded clonotypes increased progressively from day 30 to day 180. Just a small fraction of recipient repertoires overlapped with donor repertoires, and more than 95% appeared de novo at the given depth. Broader posttransplant TCR repertoire diversity was predicted by donor and pretransplant recipient Inverse Simpson Index values.

A note on this clone: Its antigen is not yet known. No base quality information exists; no much larger clone differs at one position.

TCR beta CDR3 regions were amplified from genomic DNA with the immunoSEQ assay, a bias-controlled multiplex PCR using V- and J-specific primers. A proprietary barcode and Illumina adapter sequences were added to the CDR3 amplicons in a second PCR step. CDR3 libraries were sequenced on an Illumina MiSeq instrument. On the authors' methods: Export and quality control were performed with immunoSEQ Analyzer 3.0, and downstream analyses were performed with R Bioconductor and Immunarch. Only productive rearrangements in the normalized downsampled data set went into calculating the repertoire metrics. Pathologically expanded clonotypes were defined as those larger than 5 templates in the normalized cohort. The Inverse Simpson Index served as the measure of repertoire diversity. CMV-specificity analyses were carried out on the non-normalized data set to capture all clonotypes. Not all clones reach the TCRdb copy of this immuneACCESS table, which keeps in-frame sequences only. Checked studies attribute under half of the gap to unresolved V genes and leave the rest unexplained. V and J calls and clone size are copied from that table; D and trimming were computed from the DNA. This sample is represented by roughly 28,000 clones; about 92% of them were singletons. The ten most abundant clones make up around 2.3% of the sample.

This receptor was obtained from a man aged 50 to 60 with acute myeloid leukemia. Some clones in this sample may be carry-over from other donors' samples. The sequenced sample was peripheral blood mononuclear cells, obtained before stem cell transplant. The chain was built from TRBV9 and TRBJ2-7; the D gene is possibly TRBD1, with 5 bases matching. The bases are TGTGCCAGCAGCGTAGGGGGTGGACACCCGGACGAGCAGTACTTC. Its protein is CASSVGGGHPDEQYF.